Each of the 20 T cell receptor beta chains below was sequenced from the same sample in a study of blood T cell repertoires in COVID-19. Produced via immunoSEQ multiplex PCR; TCRdb's table is partial and in-frame only. The profile shows 320,000 or so clones, 75% to 90% of them singletons. Source material: PBMCs or T cells enriched from blood (not recorded which). The origin of the receptors is a woman between 25 and 40 years old who had been exposed to COVID-19.

CDR3 DNA sequence: TGTGCCAATCTGGGACTAGCGGGGCCCTCGTTGGAGCAGTACTTC. It yields the protein CANLGLAGPSLEQYF. The genes are TRBV24-1 and TRBJ2-7; the match to TRBD2 covers 13 bases. CDR1 is KGHDR and CDR2 is SFDVKD in the germline V gene. The trim removed 11 bases at V and 7 bases at J, leaving 13 bases unmatched. There are 15 residues in the CDR3.

The rearrangement uses TRBV4-2 and TRBJ2-7; 9 bases agree with TRBD1. The germline CDR1 and CDR2 sequences are LGHNA and YNFKEQ. V dropped 0 bases and J dropped 1; count of bases not matched to a gene: 4. The CDR3 is 16 residues long. The CDR3 loop reads CASSQEGQGWSYEQYF. CDR3 coding DNA: TGTGCCAGCAGCCAAGAGGGACAGGGTTGGTCCTACGAGCAGTACTTC.

This clone was detected once. This chain joins TRBV5-4 and TRBJ1-5, with 7 nucleotides matching TRBD1. This CDR3 contains 14 residues. CDR1 and CDR2 from the germline V gene are SGHNT and YYREEE (reference sequence). V lost 2 bases and J lost 6; bases outside the gene matches: 5. This CDR3 is CASSLQGTSQPQHF. Here the CDR3 DNA reads TGTGCCAGCAGCTTACAGGGGACTTCTCAGCCCCAGCATTTT.

The chain is built from TRBV11-3 and TRBJ2-1; 10 nucleotides agree with TRBD1. Germline V lookup: CDR1 SGHNT, CDR2 YENEEA. The junction had 6 bases not matched to a gene; V was cut back by 1 base and J by 6 bases. CDR3 length: 16 amino acids. CDR3 nucleotides: TGTGCCAGCAGCTTAGTTTGGACAGGGGGTGGCAATGAGCAGTTCTTC. It specifies CASSLVWTGGGNEQFF.

In its sample, this clone was seen once. V gene TRBV5-1 combines with J gene TRBJ2-3, with 7 bases lining up with TRBD2. The V segment lost 2 bases and the J segment 5 bases; nucleotides outside the gene matches: 5. The CDR3 covers 14 residues. Germline V gene data show CDR1 as SGHRS and CDR2 as YFSETQ. Written as DNA, the CDR3 is TGCGCCAGCAGCTTCACCCGGGAGGTAGATACGCAGTATTTT. It specifies CASSFTREVDTQYF.

V gene TRBV5-1 combines with J gene TRBJ1-2; perhaps TRBD1 as D (6 bases). The CDR3 is 14 residues long. The V end lost 1 base, the J end lost 3 bases, and 10 bases lay between the germline ends. Germline-derived CDR1 and CDR2 are SGHRS and YFSETQ. The CDR3 nucleotides are TGCGCCAGCAGCTTGCGGGGGGCTGACTATGGCTACACCTTC. Protein product: CASSLRGADYGYTF.

CDR3 DNA: TGTGCCAGCAGCCAAGAACCCCACGTGCCGGGAGATCCCTACAATGAGCAGTTCTTC. Amino acids: CASSQEPHVPGDPYNEQFF. The rearrangement links TRBV14 to TRBJ2-1; tentative D call: TRBD2 (6 bases). V lost 0 bases, J lost 2 bases, and 20 bases lay in between. The CDR3 extends over 19 amino acids. Germline CDR1 SGHDN, CDR2 FVKESK.

V gene TRBV7-8 combines with J gene TRBJ2-7; 10 bases align to TRBD1. This CDR3 has 15 residues. Trimming removed 1 base from V and 3 bases from J; junction bases left unmatched: 3. Germline values: CDR1 SGHVS, CDR2 FQNEAQ. DNA for the CDR3: TGTGCCAGCAGCTTAGTGAGGGACAGGGGCTACGAGCAGTACTTC. It specifies CASSLVRDRGYEQYF. Based on the CDR3 plus reference TRBV7-8 and TRBJ2-7, the full variable domain is GAGVSQSPRYKVAKRGQDVALRCDPISGHVSLFWYQQALGQGPEFLTYFQNEAQLDKSGLPSDRFFAERPEGSVSTLKIQRTQQEDSAVYLCASSLVRDRGYEQYFGPGTRLTVT.

The chain is built from TRBV5-6 and TRBJ2-7, with TRBD1 identical over 9 bases. Unmatched junction bases numbered 2, after V lost 0 bases and J lost 4 bases. The CDR3 has 14 amino acids. Germline-derived CDR1 and CDR2 are SGHDT and YYEEEE. As DNA, the CDR3 is TGTGCCAGCAGCTTGGGACAGGGGGTGTACGAGCAGTACTTC. This sequence encodes CASSLGQGVYEQYF.

The chain recombines TRBV5-1 with TRBJ2-7; D gene uncertain. The CDR3 spans 13 residues. Trimming stripped 0 bases from V and 1 base from J, with 5 bases between. The V gene's germline CDR1 is SGHRS and CDR2 YFSETQ. CDR3: CASSLGHSYEQYF. CDR3 DNA sequence: TGCGCCAGCAGCTTGGGACATTCCTACGAGCAGTACTTC. Looking up the rest from reference TRBV5-1 and TRBJ2-7 gives the full variable domain: KAGVTQTPRYLIKTRGQQVTLSCSPISGHRSVSWYQQTPGQGLQFLFEYFSETQRNKGNFPGRFSGRQFSNSRSEMNVSTLELGDSALYLCASSLGHSYEQYFGPGTRLTVT.

This clone was observed many times. The V gene is TRBV19, the J gene TRBJ1-1, with D maybe TRBD1 (5 bases). The CDR3 totals 13 residues. Germline CDR1 reads LNHDA; CDR2 reads SQIVND (reference sequence). Trimming removed 8 bases at V and 1 base at J, with 11 bases between. CDR3 DNA: TGTGCCAGTGTGGGACTGCCGAACACTGAAGCTTTCTTT. Amino acids: CASVGLPNTEAFF.

This clone has only a few counts. The genes are TRBV28 and TRBJ2-5; D possibly corresponds to TRBD2 (7 bases). This CDR3 has 14 amino acids. With 7 bases removed from V and 2 bases from J, the gap between germline ends came to 14 bases. CDR1 MDHEN and CDR2 SYDVKM come from the germline V gene. The CDR3 is CASNGGAGQETQYF. As DNA, the CDR3 is TGTGCCAGCAATGGGGGGGCAGGGCAAGAGACCCAGTACTTC.

The genes are TRBV11-2 and TRBJ2-7; a possible D gene is TRBD1 (8 bases). Looked up from germline, CDR1 is SGHAT and CDR2 is FQNNGV. The V and J ends lost 5 bases and 5 bases respectively, with 22 bases between them. The CDR3 is 16 residues long. DNA for the CDR3: TGTGCCAGCAGCCCCGTTCGCCACAGGGGGGGAAACGAGCAGTACTTC. Its translation is CASSPVRHRGGNEQYF.

The chain links TRBV7-8 to TRBJ1-1; 11 nucleotides agree with TRBD1. This CDR3 spans 15 amino acids. Trimming removed 5 bases from V and 4 bases from J; junction bases left unmatched: 6. Germline CDR1 and CDR2: SGHVS and FQNEAQ. In nucleotides, the CDR3 is TGTGCCAGCAGCCCAACGGGACAGGGGGGCACTGAAGCTTTCTTT. As protein: CASSPTGQGGTEAFF.

The chain links TRBV19 to TRBJ2-1, with 9 nucleotides matching TRBD1. Germline V gene sequence: CDR1 LNHDA, CDR2 SQIVND (reference sequence). Losses at the gene ends were 6 bases for V and 8 bases for J; bases not matched to a gene: 17. The CDR3 length is 17 residues. CDR3 amino acids: CASSYLSPGQGIDEQFF. In DNA form, the CDR3 reads TGTGCCAGTAGCTATCTATCGCCGGGACAGGGTATCGATGAGCAGTTCTTC.

The chain recombines TRBV28 with TRBJ1-4, with 8 bases that match TRBD1. Germline V CDR1 and CDR2: MDHEN, SYDVKM. The trim removed 3 bases at V and 3 bases at J, leaving 3 bases unmatched. CDR3 size: 15 residues. Written as DNA, the CDR3 is TGTGCCAGCAGTTTCTCGGACAGGGCTAATGAAAAACTGTTTTTT. Translated: CASSFSDRANEKLFF.

The chain uses TRBV18 and TRBJ2-5, with D tentatively TRBD2 (6 bases). CDR3 length: 16 residues. The germline CDR1 and CDR2 sequences are KGHSH and LQKENI. Trimming removed 4 bases from V and 5 bases from J, with 20 bases in between. CDR3 in amino acids: CASSRSSGPSGETQYF. For the CDR3, the DNA is TGTGCCAGCTCACGGTCCAGCGGGCCGTCGGGGGAGACCCAGTACTTC.

The chain uses TRBV7-3 and TRBJ1-1; 7 bases are a match to TRBD1. Germline V gene sequence: CDR1 SGHTA, CDR2 FQGTGA. Losses at the gene ends were 4 bases for V and 2 bases for J; bases not matched to a gene: 1. This CDR3 is 13 amino acids long. CDR3 in DNA: TGTGCCAGCAGCTGGGACAGCAACACTGAAGCTTTCTTT. The encoded protein is CASSWDSNTEAFF.

A note on this clone: Distinct nucleotide sequences in the sample also encode this CDR3. The rearrangement joins TRBV5-1 to TRBJ1-5; D possibly corresponds to TRBD1 (6 bases). CDR3 size: 14 residues. The V gene's germline CDR1 is SGHRS and CDR2 YFSETQ. Trimming pared 0 bases from V and 3 bases from J, leaving 7 bases between. CDR3 loop: CASSLGQANQPQHF. DNA for the CDR3: TGCGCCAGCAGCTTGGGACAGGCCAATCAGCCCCAGCATTTT.

The chain is built from TRBV6-5 and TRBJ2-3, with 13 bases aligning to TRBD2. With 6 bases clipped from V and 7 bases from J, the junction kept 4 bases outside the gene matches. The CDR3 loop spans 14 amino acids. CDR1 is MNHEY, CDR2 SVGAGI, per germline. The CDR3 coding sequence is TGTGCCAGCAGCGGACTAGCGGGGGCATATACGCAGTATTTT. Its translation: CASSGLAGAYTQYF.